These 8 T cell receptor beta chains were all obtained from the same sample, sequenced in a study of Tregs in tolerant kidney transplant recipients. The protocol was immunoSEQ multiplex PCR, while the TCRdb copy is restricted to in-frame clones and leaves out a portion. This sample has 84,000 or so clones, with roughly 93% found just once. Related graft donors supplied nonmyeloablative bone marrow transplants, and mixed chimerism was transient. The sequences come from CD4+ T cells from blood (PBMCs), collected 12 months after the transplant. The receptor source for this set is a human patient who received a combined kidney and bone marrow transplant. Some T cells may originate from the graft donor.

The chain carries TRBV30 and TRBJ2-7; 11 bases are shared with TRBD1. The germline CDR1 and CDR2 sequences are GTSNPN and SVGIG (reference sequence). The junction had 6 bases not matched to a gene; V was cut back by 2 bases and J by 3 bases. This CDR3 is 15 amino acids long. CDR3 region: CAWSWGGTGGYEQYF. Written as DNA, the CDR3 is TGTGCCTGGAGTTGGGGGGGGACAGGGGGCTACGAGCAGTACTTC.

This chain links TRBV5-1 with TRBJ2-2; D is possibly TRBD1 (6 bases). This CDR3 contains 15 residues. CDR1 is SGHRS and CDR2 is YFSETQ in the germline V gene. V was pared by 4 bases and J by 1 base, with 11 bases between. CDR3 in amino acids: CASSGPGQNTGELFF. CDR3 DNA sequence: TGCGCCAGCAGCGGGCCGGGACAGAACACCGGGGAGCTGTTTTTT.

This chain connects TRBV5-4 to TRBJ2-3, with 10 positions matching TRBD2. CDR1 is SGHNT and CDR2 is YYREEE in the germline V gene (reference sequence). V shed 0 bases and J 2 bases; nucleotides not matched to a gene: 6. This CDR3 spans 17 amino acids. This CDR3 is CASSLGSGRLNTDTQYF. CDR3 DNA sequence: TGTGCCAGCAGCTTGGGTAGCGGGAGGTTGAACACAGATACGCAGTATTTT.

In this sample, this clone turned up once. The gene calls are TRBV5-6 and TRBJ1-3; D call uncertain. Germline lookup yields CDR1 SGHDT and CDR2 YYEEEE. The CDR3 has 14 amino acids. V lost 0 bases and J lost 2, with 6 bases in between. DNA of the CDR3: TGTGCCAGCAGCTTGGACAGTACTGGAAACACCATATATTTT. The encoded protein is CASSLDSTGNTIYF. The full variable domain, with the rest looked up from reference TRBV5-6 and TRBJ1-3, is DAGVTQSPTHLIKTRGQQVTLRCSPKSGHDTVSWYQQALGQGPQFIFQYYEEEERQRGNFPDRFSGHQFPNYSSELNVNALLLGDSALYLCASSLDSTGNTIYFGEGSWLTVV.

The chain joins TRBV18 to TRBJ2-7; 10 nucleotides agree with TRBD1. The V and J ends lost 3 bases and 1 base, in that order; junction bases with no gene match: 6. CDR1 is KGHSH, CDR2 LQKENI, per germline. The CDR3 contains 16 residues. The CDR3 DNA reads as TGTGCCAGCTCACCGACAGGGGGCCAGGGGTCCTACGAGCAGTACTTC. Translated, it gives CASSPTGGQGSYEQYF.

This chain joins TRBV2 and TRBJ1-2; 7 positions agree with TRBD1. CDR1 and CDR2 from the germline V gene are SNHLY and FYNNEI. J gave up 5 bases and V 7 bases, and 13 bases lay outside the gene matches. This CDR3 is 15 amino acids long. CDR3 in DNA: TGTGCCAGCATCCTGGACAGGCGAGTCATTTATGGCTACACCTTC. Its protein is CASILDRRVIYGYTF. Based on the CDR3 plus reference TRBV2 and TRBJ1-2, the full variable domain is EPEVTQTPSHQVTQMGQEVILRCVPISNHLYFYWYRQILGQKVEFLVSFYNNEISEKSEIFDDQFSVERPDGSNFTLKIRSTKLEDSAMYFCASILDRRVIYGYTFGSGTRLTVV.

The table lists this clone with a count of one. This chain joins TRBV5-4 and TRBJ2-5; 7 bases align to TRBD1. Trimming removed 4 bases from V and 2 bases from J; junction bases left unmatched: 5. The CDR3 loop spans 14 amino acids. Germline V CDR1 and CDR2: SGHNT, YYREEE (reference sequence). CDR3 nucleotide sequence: TGTGCCAGCAGCACGACAGGGAAGCAAGAGACCCAGTACTTC. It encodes CASSTTGKQETQYF. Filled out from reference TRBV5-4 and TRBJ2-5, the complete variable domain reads ETGVTQSPTHLIKTRGQQVTLRCSSQSGHNTVSWYQQALGQGPQFIFQYYREEENGRGNFPPRFSGLQFPNYSSELNVNALELDDSALYLCASSTTGKQETQYFGPGTRLLVL.

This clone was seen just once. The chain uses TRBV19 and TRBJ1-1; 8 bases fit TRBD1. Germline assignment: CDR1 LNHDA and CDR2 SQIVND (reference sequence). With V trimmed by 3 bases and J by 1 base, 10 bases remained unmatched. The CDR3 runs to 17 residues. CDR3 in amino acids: CASSIRAQGVRNTEAFF. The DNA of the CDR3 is TGTGCCAGTAGTATCCGGGCACAGGGGGTACGGAACACTGAAGCTTTCTTT.